The 28 T cell receptor beta chains in this list originate from one sample, sequenced in a study of T cells after yellow fever vaccination. TCRdb itself ran the 5' RACE reads through MiXCR, one entry per CDR3 protein. The sample gives tens of thousands of distinct CDR3 sequences, 7% to 9% of which show up once; more than 25% is in the top ten. Sequencing used CD8+ T cells sorted from PBMCs, obtained around 15 days after the first yellow fever vaccination. These receptors all stem from a young man who received the YFV17D yellow fever vaccine.

This clonotype was seen a single time. This may be a read error: a much more frequent sequence differs by one nucleotide. This chain uses TRBV11-2 with TRBJ2-2, with D perhaps TRBD2 (7 bases). Germline loops: CDR1 SGHAT, CDR2 FQNNGV. V lost 8 bases and J 3 bases, leaving 28 bases between the germline ends. This CDR3 contains 19 residues. Here the CDR3 reads CASCSLPLLGGPHTGELFF. In DNA form, the CDR3 reads TGTGCCAGCTGCTCCCTCCCCCTGTTGGGGGGGCCTCACACCGGGGAGCTGTTTTTT.

The V call is TRBV7-8, the J call TRBJ2-7, with D perhaps matching TRBD1 or TRBD2 (5 bases each). The CDR3 totals 14 residues. Trimming cost V 2 bases and J 1 base, with 9 bases left between them. Germline assignment: CDR1 SGHVS and CDR2 FQNEAQ. The CDR3 DNA reads as TGTGCCAGCAGCTTACGGGGACCGTCCTACGAGCAGTACGTC. Residues: CASSLRGPSYEQYV.

This clonotype has ten or more counts. The genes are TRBV13 and TRBJ2-7; D perhaps matches TRBD1 (6 bases). V was clipped by 3 bases and J by 0 bases, with 9 bases between them. CDR3 length: 14 amino acids. The germline CDR1 and CDR2 sequences are PRHDT and FYEKMQ (reference sequence). CDR3 in DNA: TGTGCCAGCAGCTTGGACAGCCTCTCCTACGAGCAGTACTTC. Translating it yields CASSLDSLSYEQYF.

This clonotype was detected many times. The chain is built from TRBV5-6 and TRBJ2-3; 12 bases are a match to TRBD2. The V gene's germline CDR1 is SGHDT and CDR2 YYEEEE. The CDR3 is 17 residues long. V lost 2 bases, J lost 3 bases, and 7 bases stayed unmatched. The CDR3: CASSFVLAGGTTDTQYF. The DNA of the CDR3 is TGTGCCAGCAGCTTTGTACTAGCGGGGGGCACTACAGATACGCAGTATTTT.

This clonotype was counted many times. The chain recombines TRBV7-3 with TRBJ2-2; maybe TRBD1 (6 bases). The CDR3 length is 14 residues. CDR1 is SGHTA, CDR2 FQGTGA, per germline. V was cut by 4 bases and J by 6 bases, with 12 bases left in between. CDR3 nucleotide sequence: TGTGCCAGCAGCTCGCATACAGGGTCCGGGGAGCTGTTTTTT. This translates into CASSSHTGSGELFF.

This clonotype showed up many times. This chain links TRBV27 with TRBJ2-3; D not certain. V lost 6 bases and J lost 2, with 15 bases in between. The germline V gene encodes CDR1 MNHEY and CDR2 SMNVEV (reference sequence). The CDR3 runs 15 residues. The chain's CDR3 is CASSLQLGFTDTQYF. CDR3 sequence (DNA): TGTGCCAGCAGCCTCCAGTTGGGTTTCACAGATACGCAGTATTTT.

This clonotype appeared many times. The CDR3 DNA follows: TGCGCCAGCAGCCAAGAGAGGCAAGAGACCCAGTACTTC. This sequence encodes CASSQERQETQYF. The V gene is TRBV4-3, the J gene TRBJ2-5; no reliable D call. The germline gives CDR1 LGHNA, CDR2 YSLEER. Trimming removed 0 bases at V and 2 bases at J, with 4 bases between. The CDR3 contains 13 residues.

The chain recombines TRBV11-1 with TRBJ2-3; either TRBD1 or TRBD2 may fit D (5 bases each). The CDR3 runs to 19 residues. Germline lookup yields CDR1 SGHAT and CDR2 FQDESV (reference sequence). V lost 3 bases and J lost 2, with 24 bases in between. The CDR3 nucleotides are TGTGCCAGCAGCTTCTGGGGGAAAGCGGAGCCTGGGACCACAGATACGCAGTATTTT. As protein: CASSFWGKAEPGTTDTQYF.

This clonotype came up many times. The chain recombines TRBV20-1 with TRBJ2-3; either TRBD1 or TRBD2 may supply D (6 bases each). V was pared by 6 bases and J by 6 bases, with 19 bases between. Germline V gives CDR1 DFQATT, CDR2 SNEGSKA (reference sequence). The length of the CDR3 is 14 residues. The DNA of the CDR3 is TGCAGTGCAAGGGATGGGGGGCGGCCGGATACGCAGTATTTT. The encoded protein is CSARDGGRPDTQYF.

The table lists this clonotype with many counts. The chain combines TRBV27 with TRBJ2-1; 8 nucleotides align to TRBD2. The CDR3 totals 16 residues. CDR1 is MNHEY and CDR2 is SMNVEV in the germline V gene (reference sequence). V dropped 5 bases and J dropped 3; count of bases not matched to a gene: 9. CDR3 DNA sequence: TGTGCCAGCAGTGACCGGGGGGGAAACAGCTACAATGAGCAGTTCTTC. Translated: CASSDRGGNSYNEQFF.

This clonotype was recorded at least ten times. The chain combines TRBV11-2 with TRBJ2-3; tentatively, D is TRBD1 (5 bases). V gave up 2 bases and J gave up 2 bases, with 14 bases separating them. CDR3 length: 16 amino acids. The germline gives CDR1 SGHAT, CDR2 FQNNGV. The CDR3, as DNA: TGTGCCAGCAGCTTATTCCACACGACAGACACAGATACGCAGTATTTT. This translates into CASSLFHTTDTDTQYF.

In its sample, this clonotype was seen many times. The chain is built from TRBV4-1 and TRBJ2-2; 7 nucleotides agree with TRBD2. The germline V gene encodes CDR1 MGHRA and CDR2 YSYEKL. The CDR3 is 17 residues long. With 4 bases clipped from V and 0 bases from J, the junction kept 8 bases outside the gene matches. The CDR3: CASSPASGYANTGELFF. The DNA for the CDR3 is TGCGCCAGCAGCCCCGCTAGCGGATACGCGAACACCGGGGAGCTGTTTTTT.

This clonotype was observed at least ten times. A read error is possible here, since a much larger clone lies one base away. The chain carries TRBV27 and TRBJ2-7, with D possibly being TRBD2 (5 bases). The CDR3 runs 13 residues. Germline V gene data show CDR1 as MNHEY and CDR2 as SMNVEV (reference sequence). Trimming took 6 bases from V and 7 from J, leaving 16 bases between them. The CDR3 DNA reads as TGTGCCAGCAGCCGAGGGTCGTTGAGAGAGCAGTACTTC. Its translation: CASSRGSLREQYF.

A single count supports this clonotype. A single base separates this from a much larger clone, so it may be a read error. The chain combines TRBV6-2 or TRBV6-3 with TRBJ2-7; possible D gene TRBD1, 5 bases. The V gene's germline CDR1 is MNHEY and CDR2 SVGEGT. The V end was cut by 2 bases, the J end by 1 base, with 6 bases between. The CDR3 totals 13 residues. The CDR3 reads CASSYGASYEQYF. The CDR3 nucleotides are TGTGCCAGCAGTTACGGGGCTTCCTACGAGCAGTACTTC.

At least ten counts were recorded for this clonotype. The chain carries TRBV7-8 and TRBJ1-5; 10 nucleotides line up with TRBD1. The germline V gene encodes CDR1 SGHVS and CDR2 FQNEAQ. This CDR3 is built from 17 residues. Trimming took 5 bases from V and 0 from J; bases not matched to a gene: 7. The CDR3 protein is CASSLGTGAVSNQPQHF. CDR3 nucleotides: TGTGCCAGCAGCCTCGGGACAGGGGCGGTTAGCAATCAGCCCCAGCATTTT.

This clonotype occurred many times. The CDR3 ends on some other residue instead of the conserved phenylalanine or tryptophan, so this is likely a read error. It is unclear where the CDR3 begins or ends on the DNA, so no DNA is shown, and the CDR3 is as TCRdb lists it. The V call is TRBV7-9, the J call TRBJ2-3; the table's TRBD1 call for D was not verified on the DNA. The CDR3 has 10 amino acids, counting both end residues. Germline V gene lookup returns CDR1 SEHNR and CDR2 FQNEAQ (reference sequence). The CDR3 reads CASSFPPPGY.

The table lists this clonotype with many counts. The V call is TRBV11-1, the J call TRBJ2-2; 8 bases are shared with TRBD2. The germline V gene has CDR1 SGHAT and CDR2 FQDESV (reference sequence). Germline trimming cut 0 bases from V and 3 bases from J; bases unmatched to any gene: 12. This CDR3 is built from 19 residues. The CDR3 region is CASSLAGLATLYHTGELFF. The CDR3 region has the DNA TGTGCCAGCAGCTTAGCCGGACTAGCCACACTTTATCACACCGGGGAGCTGTTTTTT.

This clonotype has at least ten counts. The V call is TRBV7-9, the J call TRBJ2-7; 12 nucleotides align to TRBD2. V shed 3 bases, J shed 7 bases, and the junction held 7 bases outside the gene matches. Germline CDR1 SEHNR, CDR2 FQNEAQ (reference sequence). This CDR3 has 15 residues. CDR3 nucleotide sequence: TGTGCCAGCAGCTTTCTAGCGGGGGGGCCTTGGGAGCAGTACGTC. It specifies CASSFLAGGPWEQYV.

This clonotype was seen at least ten times. The gene calls are TRBV10-2 and TRBJ1-1, with D tentatively TRBD1 (6 bases). V lost 3 bases to trimming and J lost 5 bases, with 13 bases between them. Germline-derived CDR1 and CDR2 are WSHSY and SAAADI. This CDR3 has 14 amino acids. The chain's CDR3 is CASSDLAGETEAFF. In DNA form, the CDR3 reads TGCGCCAGCAGTGATTTGGCAGGGGAAACTGAAGCTTTCTTT.

In its sample, this clonotype was seen many times. The chain employs TRBV4-3 and TRBJ2-2; D call uncertain. The V end lost 1 base, the J end lost 4 bases, and 10 bases lay between the germline ends. This CDR3 comprises 15 residues. Per the germline V gene, CDR1 is LGHNA and CDR2 is YSLEER. The CDR3 reads CASSQATVGTGELFF. The DNA for the CDR3 is TGCGCCAGCAGCCAAGCAACAGTAGGCACCGGGGAGCTGTTTTTT.

The chain couples TRBV12-3 or TRBV12-4 to TRBJ1-4; 7 nucleotides agree with TRBD1. J gave up 7 bases and V 7 bases, and 21 bases lay outside the gene matches. The CDR3 has 18 residues. In nucleotides, the CDR3 is TGTGCCAGCACTTCCCCTAATATCCCGACAGGGACGGGTGAAAAACTGTTTTTT. This gives the protein CASTSPNIPTGTGEKLFF.

This clonotype has at least ten counts. This sequence joins TRBV27 and TRBJ2-2, with D uncertain. V dropped 0 bases and J dropped 5 bases, with 4 bases sitting between them. The germline gives CDR1 MNHEY, CDR2 SMNVEV (reference sequence). The CDR3 runs to 13 residues. The CDR3 is CASSLSSTGELFF. The CDR3 region has the DNA TGTGCCAGCAGTTTATCGTCTACCGGGGAGCTGTTTTTT.

At least ten counts were recorded for this clonotype. The DNA for the CDR3 is TGTGCCAGCAGTTTAGAGGGACTAGCGGGGGGGAACTTCCAAGAGACCCAGTACTTC. This encodes CASSLEGLAGGNFQETQYF. The J gene is TRBJ2-5, the V gene TRBV27, with 16 bases that match TRBD2. The CDR3 runs 19 residues. Trimming took 2 bases from V and 1 from J; bases not matched to a gene: 7. The germline gives CDR1 MNHEY, CDR2 SMNVEV (reference sequence).

This clonotype was counted a few times. The genes are TRBV6-4 and TRBJ2-1; the D gene is possibly TRBD2 (7 bases). Trimming removed 3 bases from V and 7 bases from J, with 16 bases in between. The CDR3 contains 15 residues. CDR1 is MRHNA, CDR2 SNTAGT, per germline. The chain's CDR3 is CASSDLGGAGNEQFF. In DNA form, the CDR3 reads TGTGCCAGCAGTGATCTGGGGGGGGCCGGTAATGAGCAGTTCTTC.

This clonotype was counted ten times or more. The V gene is TRBV4-3, the J gene TRBJ2-6; no clear D gene. Trimming left V 0 bases short and J 0 bases short, with 6 bases between. The CDR3 length is 16 residues. From germline, CDR1 is LGHNA and CDR2 YSLEER. The CDR3 loop reads CASSQDIVSGANVLTF. The CDR3 DNA follows: TGCGCCAGCAGCCAAGATATTGTCTCTGGGGCCAACGTCCTGACTTTC.

This clonotype was seen only a few times. The chain uses TRBV4-1 and TRBJ2-3, with a tentative D call TRBD2 (7 bases). This CDR3 is built from 17 residues. With 3 bases removed from V and 4 bases from J, the gap between germline ends came to 20 bases. Germline CDR1 and CDR2: MGHRA and YSYEKL. CDR3 nucleotide sequence: TGCGCCAGCAGCCATCCCCCCCCGGGGGGCAACCCAGATACGCAGTATTTT. It is translated as CASSHPPPGGNPDTQYF.

This clonotype was found many times. The chain combines TRBV12-3 or TRBV12-4 with TRBJ2-7; D is unresolved. Deletions cut 2 bases from V and 0 bases from J, with 5 bases between. This CDR3 contains 13 residues. The CDR3 here is CASSLTPSYEQYV. CDR3 nucleotides: TGTGCCAGCAGTTTAACACCCTCCTACGAGCAGTACGTC.

This clonotype showed up many times. V gene TRBV7-2 combines with J gene TRBJ1-1; D is undetermined. V was pared by 5 bases and J by 2 bases, with 9 bases between. The germline V gene encodes CDR1 SGHTA and CDR2 FQGNSA. CDR3 length: 13 residues. CDR3 protein: CASSPFGNTEAFF. The CDR3 DNA reads as TGTGCCAGCAGCCCCTTTGGCAACACTGAAGCTTTCTTT.